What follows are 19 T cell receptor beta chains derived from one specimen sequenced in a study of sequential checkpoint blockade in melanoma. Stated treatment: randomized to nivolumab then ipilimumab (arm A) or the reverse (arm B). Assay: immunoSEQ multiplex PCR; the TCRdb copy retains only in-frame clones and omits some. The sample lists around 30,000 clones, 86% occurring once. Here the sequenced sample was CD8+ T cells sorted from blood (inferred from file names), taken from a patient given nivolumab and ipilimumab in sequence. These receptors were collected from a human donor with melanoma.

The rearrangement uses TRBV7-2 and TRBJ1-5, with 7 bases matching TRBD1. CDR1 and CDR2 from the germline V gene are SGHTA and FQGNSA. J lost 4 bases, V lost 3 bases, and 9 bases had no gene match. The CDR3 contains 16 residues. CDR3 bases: TGTGCCAGCAGCTTCCACTCGGGCAGGGGGAATCAGCCCCAGCATTTT. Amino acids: CASSFHSGRGNQPQHF.

The CDR3 protein is CASSLSVGDQPYEQYF. CDR3 DNA sequence: TGTGCCAGCAGTTTATCAGTGGGAGATCAGCCGTACGAGCAGTACTTC. The rearrangement joins TRBV27 to TRBJ2-7; D possibly corresponds to TRBD2 (5 bases). This CDR3 spans 16 amino acids. V gave up 0 bases and J gave up 4 bases, with 16 bases separating them. Germline lookup yields CDR1 MNHEY and CDR2 SMNVEV (reference sequence).

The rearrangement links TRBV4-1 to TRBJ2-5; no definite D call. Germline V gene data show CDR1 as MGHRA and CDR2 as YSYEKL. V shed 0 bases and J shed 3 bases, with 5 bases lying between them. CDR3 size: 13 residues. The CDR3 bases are TGCGCCAGCAGCCAAGACAGCGAAGAGACCCAGTACTTC. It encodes CASSQDSEETQYF.

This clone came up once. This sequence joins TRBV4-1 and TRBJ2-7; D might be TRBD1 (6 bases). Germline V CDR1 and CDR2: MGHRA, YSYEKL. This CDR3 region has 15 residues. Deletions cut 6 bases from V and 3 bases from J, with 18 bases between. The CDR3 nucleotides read TGCGCCAGCAGGAACATGGGACACCTCAACTACGAGCAGTACTTC. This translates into CASRNMGHLNYEQYF.

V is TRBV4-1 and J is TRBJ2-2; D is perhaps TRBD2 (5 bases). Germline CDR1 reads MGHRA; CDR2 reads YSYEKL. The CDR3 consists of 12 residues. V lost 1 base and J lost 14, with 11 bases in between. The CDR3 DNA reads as TGCGCCAGCAGCCAAGTAAGCGGAACCCTGTTTTTT. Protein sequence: CASSQVSGTLFF.

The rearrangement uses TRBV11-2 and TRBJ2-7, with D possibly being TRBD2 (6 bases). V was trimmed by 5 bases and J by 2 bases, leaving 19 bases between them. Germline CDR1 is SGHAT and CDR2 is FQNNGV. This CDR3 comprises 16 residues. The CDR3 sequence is CASSLTRATRTYEQYF. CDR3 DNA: TGTGCCAGCAGCCTCACGCGGGCGACTAGGACCTACGAGCAGTACTTC.

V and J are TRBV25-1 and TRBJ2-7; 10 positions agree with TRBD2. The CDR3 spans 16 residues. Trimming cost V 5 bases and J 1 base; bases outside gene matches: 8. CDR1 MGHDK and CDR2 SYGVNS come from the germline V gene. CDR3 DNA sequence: TGTGCCAGCAGTTACTGGCCACTAGCGGGATCCTACGAGCAGTACTTC. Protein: CASSYWPLAGSYEQYF.

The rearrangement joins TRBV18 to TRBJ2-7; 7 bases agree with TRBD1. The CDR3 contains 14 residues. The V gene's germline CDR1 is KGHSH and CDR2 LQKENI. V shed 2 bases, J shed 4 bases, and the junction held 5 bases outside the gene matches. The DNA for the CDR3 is TGTGCCAGCTCACCAAGACAGGGTCCGTACGAGCAGTACTTC. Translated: CASSPRQGPYEQYF.

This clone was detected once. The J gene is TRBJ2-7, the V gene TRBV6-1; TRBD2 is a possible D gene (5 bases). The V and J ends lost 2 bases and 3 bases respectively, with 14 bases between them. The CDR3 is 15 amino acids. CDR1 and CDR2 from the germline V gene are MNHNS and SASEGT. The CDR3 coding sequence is TGTGCCAGCAGTGAAAGCGGTAGGCAGTACTACGAGCAGTACTTC. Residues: CASSESGRQYYEQYF.

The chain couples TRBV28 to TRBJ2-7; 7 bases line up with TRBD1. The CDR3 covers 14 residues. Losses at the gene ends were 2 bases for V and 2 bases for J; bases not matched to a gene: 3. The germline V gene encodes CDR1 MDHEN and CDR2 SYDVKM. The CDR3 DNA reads TGTGCCAGCAGTTTAGCCGGGACAGCCTACGAGCAGTACTTC. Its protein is CASSLAGTAYEQYF. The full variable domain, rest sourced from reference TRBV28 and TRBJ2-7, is DVKVTQSSRYLVKRTGEKVFLECVQDMDHENMFWYRQDPGLGLRLIYFSYDVKMKEKGDIPEGYSVSREKKERFSLILESASTNQTSMYLCASSLAGTAYEQYFGPGTRLTVT.

CDR3 coding DNA: TGTGCCAGCAGCACCTCACGGGGAACCGGGACAGAGTTCTATGGCTACACCTTC. Protein product: CASSTSRGTGTEFYGYTF. This chain joins TRBV9 and TRBJ1-2, with 7 positions matching TRBD1. Germline CDR1 and CDR2: SGDLS and YYNGEE. The CDR3 runs 18 residues. V lost 4 bases to trimming and J lost 4 bases; unmatched junction nucleotides: 19. Filled out from reference TRBV9 and TRBJ1-2, the complete variable domain reads DSGVTQTPKHLITATGQRVTLRCSPRSGDLSVYWYQQSLDQGLQFLIQYYNGEERAKGNILERFSAQQFPDLHSELNLSSLELGDSALYFCASSTSRGTGTEFYGYTFGSGTRLTVV.

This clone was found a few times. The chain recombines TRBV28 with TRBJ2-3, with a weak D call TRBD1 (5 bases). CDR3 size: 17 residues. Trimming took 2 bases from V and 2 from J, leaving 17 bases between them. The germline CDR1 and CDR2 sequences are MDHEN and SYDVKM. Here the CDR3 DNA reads TGTGCCAGCAGTTTACCCTTAACAGGAGCCATCACAGATACGCAGTATTTT. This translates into CASSLPLTGAITDTQYF. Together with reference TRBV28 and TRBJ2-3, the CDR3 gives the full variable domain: DVKVTQSSRYLVKRTGEKVFLECVQDMDHENMFWYRQDPGLGLRLIYFSYDVKMKEKGDIPEGYSVSREKKERFSLILESASTNQTSMYLCASSLPLTGAITDTQYFGPGTRLTVL.

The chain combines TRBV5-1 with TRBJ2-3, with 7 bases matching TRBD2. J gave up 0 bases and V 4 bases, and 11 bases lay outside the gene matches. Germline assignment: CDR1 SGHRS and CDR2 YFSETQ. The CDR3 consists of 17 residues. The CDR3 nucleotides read TGCGCCAGCAGCCCCAGGCTGAGCGGGGTTAGCACAGATACGCAGTATTTT. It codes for CASSPRLSGVSTDTQYF.

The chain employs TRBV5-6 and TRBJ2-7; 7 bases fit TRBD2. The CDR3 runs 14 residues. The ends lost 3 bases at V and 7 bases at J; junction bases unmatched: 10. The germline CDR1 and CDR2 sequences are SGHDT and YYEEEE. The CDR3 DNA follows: TGTGCCAGCAGCTCGTTTGGGAGGGCCAAGGAGCAGTACTTC. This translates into CASSSFGRAKEQYF.

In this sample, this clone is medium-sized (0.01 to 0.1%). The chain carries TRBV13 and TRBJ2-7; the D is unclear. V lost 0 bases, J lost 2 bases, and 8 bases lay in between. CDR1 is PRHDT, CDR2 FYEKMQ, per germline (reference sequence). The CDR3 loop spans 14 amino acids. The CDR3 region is CASSLGEKTYEQYF. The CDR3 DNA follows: TGTGCCAGCAGCTTAGGTGAGAAGACCTACGAGCAGTACTTC.

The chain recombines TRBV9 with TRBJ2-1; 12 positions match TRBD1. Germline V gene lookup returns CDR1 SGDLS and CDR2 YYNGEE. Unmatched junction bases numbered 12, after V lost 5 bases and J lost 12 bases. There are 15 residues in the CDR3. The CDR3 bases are TGTGCCAGCAGATTAGACGGGACAGGGGGCGCAGGGCAGTTCTTC. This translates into CASRLDGTGGAGQFF.

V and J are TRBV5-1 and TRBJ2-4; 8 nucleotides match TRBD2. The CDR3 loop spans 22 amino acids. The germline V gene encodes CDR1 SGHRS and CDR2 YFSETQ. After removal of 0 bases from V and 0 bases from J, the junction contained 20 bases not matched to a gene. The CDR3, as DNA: TGCGCCAGCAGCTTGGTCGGGGTTACAAAAGCGGGAGCCGTTTTAGCCAAAAACATTCAGTACTTC. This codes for CASSLVGVTKAGAVLAKNIQYF.

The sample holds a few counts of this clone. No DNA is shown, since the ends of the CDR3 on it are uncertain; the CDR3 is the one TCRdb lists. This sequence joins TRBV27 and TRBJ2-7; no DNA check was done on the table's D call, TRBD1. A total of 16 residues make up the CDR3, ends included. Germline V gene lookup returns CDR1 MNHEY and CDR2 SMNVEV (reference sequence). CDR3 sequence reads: CASSSSIRVRAYEQYF.

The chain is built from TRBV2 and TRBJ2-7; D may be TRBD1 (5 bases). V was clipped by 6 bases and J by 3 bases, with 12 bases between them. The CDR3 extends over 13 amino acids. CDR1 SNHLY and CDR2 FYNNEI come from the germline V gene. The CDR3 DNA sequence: TGTGCCAGCAGATTCTCAGGGTTCTACGAGCAGTACTTC. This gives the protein CASRFSGFYEQYF.